The 22 T cell receptor beta chains given below trace back to one sample, sequenced in a study of cytomegalovirus exposure and HLA in healthy donors. PCR involved 60 Vbeta and 13 Jbeta primers. Using immunoSEQ multiplex PCR, the repertoire was profiled, and TCRdb retains in-frame clones only, with some absent. Here the sample spans under 150,000 clones, roughly three quarters being singletons. The sequencing sample was made of PBMCs. The receptor set was obtained from a woman aged 60 to 75 in good health and CMV-seronegative.

The CDR3 region is CASSPPEGFGQPQHF. CDR3 nucleotides: TGTGCCAGTAGTCCCCCGGAGGGTTTCGGTCAGCCCCAGCATTTT. The genes are TRBV19 and TRBJ1-5; the D is unclear. Germline V gene sequence: CDR1 LNHDA, CDR2 SQIVND (reference sequence). The CDR3 has 15 residues. V was cut by 5 bases and J by 6 bases, with 17 bases left in between.

This rearrangement joins TRBV27 to TRBJ2-1; 11 bases map to TRBD2. V lost 3 bases and J lost 3; bases outside the gene matches: 4. The CDR3 extends over 16 amino acids. CDR1 is MNHEY and CDR2 is SMNVEV in the germline V gene (reference sequence). The CDR3 nucleotides read TGTGCCAGCAGTTTGGTAGCGGGAGGGCGCTACAATGAGCAGTTCTTC. This sequence encodes CASSLVAGGRYNEQFF.

In its sample, this clone was seen once. The chain joins TRBV28 to TRBJ2-3; 9 bases are a match to TRBD1. The V gene end was trimmed by 4 bases and the J gene end by 1 base; junction bases not matched to a gene: 9. The germline V gene has CDR1 MDHEN and CDR2 SYDVKM. This CDR3 is built from 17 residues. The CDR3 sequence is CASSSRTGALRTDTQYF. The CDR3 region has the DNA TGTGCCAGCAGTTCACGGACAGGGGCCCTCCGCACAGATACGCAGTATTTT.

The chain joins TRBV6-5 to TRBJ1-1; possibly TRBD1 for D (6 bases). This CDR3 spans 15 amino acids. V was clipped by 2 bases and J by 0 bases, with 10 bases between them. Per the germline V gene, CDR1 is MNHEY and CDR2 is SVGAGI. CDR3 nucleotide sequence: TGTGCCAGCAGTTACCATGGACAGCTGAACACTGAAGCTTTCTTT. This encodes CASSYHGQLNTEAFF.

This chain uses TRBV20-1 with TRBJ1-2; 8 nucleotides align to TRBD1. CDR3 length: 11 residues. With V trimmed by 6 bases and J by 8 bases, 5 bases remained unmatched. Per germline, CDR1 DFQATT and CDR2 SNEGSKA (reference sequence). The CDR3 reads CSATDRDGYTF. In nucleotides, the CDR3 is TGCAGTGCCACGGACAGGGACGGCTACACCTTC.

The rearrangement links TRBV27 to TRBJ2-1; the D gene is possibly TRBD2 (6 bases). This CDR3 contains 18 residues. CDR1 is MNHEY and CDR2 is SMNVEV in the germline V gene (reference sequence). Trimming stripped 1 base from V and 6 bases from J, with 22 bases between. In DNA, the CDR3 is TGTGCCAGCAGTTTATTACGTGCTATCCCGGGAGATTTCAATGAGCAGTTCTTC. This codes for CASSLLRAIPGDFNEQFF.

The rearrangement joins TRBV19 to TRBJ1-5; a weak D match, TRBD1 (6 bases). V was trimmed by 8 bases and J by 6 bases, leaving 11 bases between them. CDR1 and CDR2 (germline): LNHDA, SQIVND (reference sequence). This CDR3 is 12 amino acids long. The CDR3 region is CASGLGAQPQHF. The CDR3 DNA is TGTGCCAGTGGGTTGGGGGCTCAGCCCCAGCATTTT.

CDR3: CASSLQGAGTDTQYF. The CDR3 bases are TGTGCCAGCAGCTTACAGGGGGCAGGCACAGATACGCAGTATTTT. The chain joins TRBV5-6 to TRBJ2-3; 9 bases are a match to TRBD1. The germline gives CDR1 SGHDT, CDR2 YYEEEE. CDR3 length equals 15 residues. Trimming at V came to 2 bases and at J to 1 base, leaving 2 bases not matched to a gene.

The chain couples TRBV28 to TRBJ1-1; maybe TRBD1 (6 bases). Trimming removed 7 bases from V and 4 bases from J, with 19 bases in between. The V gene's germline CDR1 is MDHEN and CDR2 SYDVKM. The CDR3 spans 15 residues. The CDR3: CASTTSRGRVTEAFF. As DNA, the CDR3 is TGTGCCAGCACCACCTCCAGGGGTCGGGTCACTGAAGCTTTCTTT.

The rearrangement uses TRBV11-2 and TRBJ2-5; D not resolved. The J call may not be correct, given that the DNA end is closer to TRBJ2-7. The CDR3 totals 12 residues. Per germline, CDR1 SGHAT and CDR2 FQNNGV. CDR3 coding DNA: TGTGCCAGCAGCTTACCCGCCTACGAGCAGTACTTC. Its protein product is CASSLPAYEQYF.

The chain employs TRBV27 and TRBJ1-1; 8 positions match TRBD1. The germline V gene has CDR1 MNHEY and CDR2 SMNVEV (reference sequence). Unmatched junction bases numbered 2, after V lost 3 bases and J lost 2 bases. CDR3 length: 14 amino acids. CDR3 in DNA: TGTGCCAGCAGTTTCGACAGGGGAAACACTGAAGCTTTCTTT. Translating it yields CASSFDRGNTEAFF.

As to this clone: The sample has other DNA sequences that encode this CDR3 too. The chain's CDR3 is CASSPRQGAEAFF. The CDR3 DNA is TGTGCCAGCAGCCCAAGACAGGGGGCTGAAGCTTTCTTT. The genes are TRBV7-9 and TRBJ1-1; 9 nucleotides agree with TRBD1. Losses at the gene ends were 5 bases for V and 6 bases for J; bases not matched to a gene: 4. The germline V gene encodes CDR1 SEHNR and CDR2 FQNEAQ (reference sequence). This CDR3 is built from 13 residues.

This clone has a handful of counts. The rearrangement uses TRBV2 and TRBJ1-3; no clear D. The germline V gene encodes CDR1 SNHLY and CDR2 FYNNEI. V was cut by 6 bases and J by 5 bases, with 26 bases left in between. The CDR3 is made up of 18 amino acids. CDR3 coding DNA: TGTGCCAGCAGGGAGGCTTTATTCGGGGATAGAGGGAGAAACACCATATATTTT. Amino acid sequence: CASREALFGDRGRNTIYF.

The CDR3 loop is CASSLGRGSGNQPQHF. The CDR3 DNA reads as TGTGCCAGCAGTTTAGGACGGGGATCGGGCAATCAGCCCCAGCATTTT. The rearrangement links TRBV27 to TRBJ1-5; no clear D gene. CDR1 is MNHEY, CDR2 SMNVEV, per germline (reference sequence). Trimming removed 2 bases from V and 2 bases from J, with 13 bases in between. The CDR3 sequence is 16 residues long.

This chain connects TRBV28 to TRBJ1-1; no firm D call. Trimming pared 5 bases from V and 7 bases from J, leaving 17 bases between. This CDR3 has 14 amino acids. Germline assignment: CDR1 MDHEN and CDR2 SYDVKM. DNA of the CDR3: TGTGCCAGCAGTCGTCAGGAAGGTAGGATTGAAGCTTTCTTT. Translation: CASSRQEGRIEAFF.

The chain combines TRBV6-6 with TRBJ2-1; D is perhaps TRBD2 (5 bases). With 7 bases removed from V and 6 bases from J, the gap between germline ends came to 10 bases. Germline loops: CDR1 MNHNY, CDR2 SVGAGI (reference sequence). CDR3 length: 12 amino acids. The CDR3 DNA reads TGTGCCAGCATCTCGCTAGCCAATGAGCAGTTCTTC. Translated, it gives CASISLANEQFF.

This clone appeared a few times. This rearrangement joins TRBV6-6 to TRBJ1-1; no clear D. In germline, CDR1 is MNHNY, CDR2 SVGAGI (reference sequence). The CDR3 runs to 13 residues. With 10 bases removed from V and 3 bases from J, the gap between germline ends came to 15 bases. CDR3 in DNA: TGTGCCACGTCTCGTCCCGGGTACACTGAAGCTTTCTTT. Protein: CATSRPGYTEAFF.

The chain has TRBV28 and TRBJ1-1; 8 nucleotides align to TRBD1. The V gene end was trimmed by 0 bases and the J gene end by 1 base; junction bases not matched to a gene: 4. This CDR3 is built from 16 residues. Per germline, CDR1 MDHEN and CDR2 SYDVKM. The CDR3 loop reads CASSLWGRGRNTEAFF. CDR3 DNA sequence: TGTGCCAGCAGTTTATGGGGCAGGGGGCGGAACACTGAAGCTTTCTTT.

This clone was detected only a few times. The J gene is TRBJ2-7, the V gene TRBV5-6; weak D call: TRBD1 (6 bases). Germline V gene lookup returns CDR1 SGHDT and CDR2 YYEEEE. Trimming pared 1 base from V and 3 bases from J, leaving 11 bases between. This CDR3 is 14 amino acids long. This chain's CDR3 is CASSLYRAGYEQYF. The CDR3, as DNA: TGTGCCAGCAGCTTGTACAGGGCCGGCTACGAGCAGTACTTC.

CDR3 coding DNA: TGTGCCAGCAGCTTGGTCGGGGGACGAAGCACAGATACGCAGTATTTT. Protein product: CASSLVGGRSTDTQYF. This sequence joins TRBV5-5 and TRBJ2-3, with TRBD2 as a possible D gene (6 bases). Germline lookup yields CDR1 SGHKS and CDR2 YYEKEE (reference sequence). The V end was cut by 0 bases, the J end by 0 bases, with 11 bases between. CDR3 size: 16 residues.

J is TRBJ1-5 and V is TRBV5-1; 7 bases fit TRBD1. This CDR3 comprises 14 residues. Trimming took 4 bases from V and 7 from J; bases not matched to a gene: 8. Germline V lookup: CDR1 SGHRS, CDR2 YFSETQ. The CDR3 sequence: CASSPTGLEQPQHF. CDR3 coding DNA: TGCGCCAGCAGCCCGACAGGGTTGGAACAGCCCCAGCATTTT.

This chain connects TRBV30 to TRBJ2-7, with TRBD2 matching over 11 bases. In germline, CDR1 is GTSNPN, CDR2 SVGIG (reference sequence). J lost 2 bases, V lost 3 bases, and 3 bases had no gene match. This CDR3 region has 14 residues. The CDR3 reads CAWRGLAETYEQYF. CDR3 bases: TGTGCCTGGAGGGGACTAGCGGAAACCTACGAGCAGTACTTC. Based on the CDR3 plus reference TRBV30 and TRBJ2-7, the full variable domain is SQTIHQWPATLVQPVGSPLSLECTVEGTSNPNLYWYRQAAGRGLQLLFYSVGIGQISSEVPQNLSASRPQDRQFILSSKKLLLSDSGFYLCAWRGLAETYEQYFGPGTRLTVT.